These 7 T cell receptor beta chains originate from one sample sequenced in a study of blood T cell repertoires in COVID-19. The table came from immunoSEQ multiplex PCR; TCRdb's copy has only in-frame clones and leaves some out. The sample lists about 150,000 clones, about 80% seen once, with about 31% in the top ten. The specimen sequenced was peripheral blood. These TCRs come from a woman in her sixties with acute or convalescent COVID-19.

This rearrangement joins TRBV2 to TRBJ2-6, with D unclear. The CDR3 is 17 amino acids. V lost 2 bases and J 0 bases, leaving 11 bases between the germline ends. Germline CDR1 reads SNHLY; CDR2 reads FYNNEI. The CDR3: CASSESPGVSGANVLTF. The CDR3 bases are TGTGCCAGCAGTGAAAGCCCCGGTGTCTCTGGGGCCAACGTCCTGACTTTC.

The chain recombines TRBV6-5 with TRBJ2-3; D ambiguous. CDR3 length equals 12 residues. V was cut by 4 bases and J by 2 bases, with 4 bases left in between. The germline gives CDR1 MNHEY, CDR2 SVGAGI. CDR3 coding DNA: TGTGCCAGCAGTTCCAACACAGATACGCAGTATTTT. Its protein product is CASSSNTDTQYF.

As DNA, the CDR3 is TGTGCCTGGCAGCTCAGCGTCACTAGGAACACTGAAGCTTTCTTT. It specifies CAWQLSVTRNTEAFF. The rearrangement joins TRBV30 to TRBJ1-1; D not certain. The V gene lost 5 bases and the J gene lost 1 base, with 17 bases spanning the gap. Germline assignment: CDR1 GTSNPN and CDR2 SVGIG (reference sequence). The CDR3 is 15 amino acids.

V and J are TRBV5-1 and TRBJ1-1; a weak D match, TRBD1 (6 bases). Germline CDR1 is SGHRS and CDR2 is YFSETQ. V lost 0 bases and J lost 5, with 20 bases in between. The CDR3 has 17 residues. The CDR3 region has the DNA TGCGCCAGCAGCTTGGCAACGGGACAAGGTGTAGGGACTGAAGCTTTCTTT. As protein: CASSLATGQGVGTEAFF.

The V gene is TRBV27, the J gene TRBJ2-7; 9 bases are shared with TRBD2. J was trimmed by 0 bases and V by 5 bases; bases with no gene match: 5. This CDR3 is built from 15 residues. The V gene's germline CDR1 is MNHEY and CDR2 SMNVEV (reference sequence). In nucleotides, the CDR3 is TGTGCCAGCAGTCCCTCTAGCGGGAACTCCTACGAGCAGTACTTC. The encoded protein is CASSPSSGNSYEQYF.

DNA of the CDR3: TGCGCCAGCAGCTTGAGGGATAGCGGGGGGGCAAATGAGCAGTTCTTC. This translates into CASSLRDSGGANEQFF. The genes are TRBV5-1 and TRBJ2-1, with 11 bases lining up with TRBD2. This CDR3 comprises 16 residues. Germline V gene lookup returns CDR1 SGHRS and CDR2 YFSETQ. V lost 1 base, J lost 7 bases, and 7 bases stayed unmatched.

This rearrangement joins TRBV7-2 to TRBJ1-6; D gene ambiguous. The CDR3 has 14 amino acids. Germline values: CDR1 SGHTA, CDR2 FQGNSA. V gave up 7 bases and J gave up 10 bases, with 17 bases separating them. The CDR3 spells CASTGVNPPSPLHF. The CDR3 region has the DNA TGTGCCAGCACCGGTGTCAACCCCCCATCACCCCTCCACTTT. The variable domain in full, completed from reference TRBV7-2 and TRBJ1-6, reads GAGVSQSPSNKVTEKGKDVELRCDPISGHTALYWYRQSLGQGLEFLIYFQGNSAPDKSGLPSDRFSAERTGGSVSTLTIQRTQQEDSAVYLCASTGVNPPSPLHFGNGTRLTVT.